The rows below give T cell receptor beta chains drawn from one sample of a study of blood T cell repertoires in COVID-19. Clones were read by immunoSEQ multiplex PCR, and TCRdb kept only the in-frame ones, dropping some. The table lists about 130,000 clones, around 86% of them singletons. Material for sequencing was PBMCs or T cells enriched from blood (not recorded which). These receptors all stem from a man aged 50 or older who had recovered from COVID-19. CDR3s include the opening cysteine and the closing phenylalanine or tryptophan.

V gene,J gene,CDR3 protein
TRBV19,TRBJ1-5,CASSRQGGGQPQHF
TRBV19,TRBJ2-5,CASSSGTPETQYF
TRBV3-1/TRBV3-2,TRBJ1-2,CASSQVGQGAWGYTF
TRBV5-1,TRBJ1-6,CASSFTGQGSSYNSPLHF
TRBV12-5,TRBJ1-2,CASGSDRVRNGYTF
TRBV5-1,TRBJ2-7,CASSPSGNIYEQYF
TRBV20-1,TRBJ2-3,CSATRTDTQYF
TRBV6-1,TRBJ2-1,CASSEDRDPIYNEQFF
TRBV7-2,TRBJ1-3,CASSLRATGYSGNTIYF
TRBV19,TRBJ1-2,CASSRGLHYGYTF
TRBV7-2,TRBJ2-1,CASSKAGTGIYNEQFF
TRBV28,TRBJ1-1,CASGEGNTEAFF
TRBV7-2,TRBJ2-1,CASSYRSGEEQFF
TRBV7-2,TRBJ1-4,CASSHSTGFNEKLFF
TRBV7-9,TRBJ2-1,CAIPGLAGVHEQFF
TRBV20-1,TRBJ1-3,CSASYGSSGNTIYF
TRBV18,TRBJ2-5,CASSPTGQGETQYF
TRBV12-3/TRBV12-4,TRBJ1-6,CASRQNGGAPLHF
TRBV19,TRBJ1-5,CASSIIGGGGNQPQHF
TRBV7-2,TRBJ1-6,CASSPRPGTGHSPLHF
TRBV2,TRBJ2-1,CASSEAGLATGNEQFF
TRBV5-4,TRBJ2-4,CASSRTGIAKNIQYF
TRBV5-4,TRBJ1-3,CASSLAQGTFSGNTIYF
TRBV6-5,TRBJ2-5,CASSYAGVVETQYF
TRBV28,TRBJ2-7,CASSGGDRWIEQYF
TRBV5-4,TRBJ2-7,CASSSRTSGARSSYEQYF